This T cell receptor beta chain stems from a study of T-cell reconstitution after alpha-beta-depleted transplantation in children. Preparing the TCRbeta library involved the use of unique molecular identifiers. Via MiXCR, TCRdb re-called the PCR reads, giving one row per CDR3 protein. This repertoire shows approximately 500,000 distinct CDR3 sequences, about 11% found once; its top ten account for around 2.2%. CDR1 is MDHEN and CDR2 is SYDVKM in the germline V gene. Trimming at V came to 2 bases and at J to 5 bases, leaving 8 bases not matched to a gene. The CDR3 contains 15 residues. This sequence originates from a child aged 2-15 years with inherited bone marrow failure, due to receive a stem cell transplant. The source material was PBMCs, sampled before TCRalphabeta/CD19-depleted stem cell transplant. The genes are TRBV28 and TRBJ2-7, with TRBD1 matching over 8 bases. The CDR3 DNA reads TGTGCCAGCAGTTTACTACGGACAGGGTGGAACGAGCAGTACTTC. Its translation is CASSLLRTGWNEQYF.